The 23 T cell receptor beta chains presented below share a single source sample, sequenced in a study of T cell responses to AZD1222 COVID-19 vaccine. Using immunoSEQ multiplex PCR, the repertoire was profiled, and TCRdb retains in-frame clones only, with some absent. Of some 100,000 clones listed, approximately 90% are singletons. This material consisted of peripheral blood, taken on day 0 of AZD1222 vaccination. These TCRs come from an adult in good health.

The gene calls are TRBV9 and TRBJ1-1; the D is unclear. V dropped 0 bases and J dropped 6 bases, with 12 bases sitting between them. The CDR3 spans 14 residues. Germline V gene sequence: CDR1 SGDLS, CDR2 YYNGEE. This CDR3 reads CASSVDTRTSEAFF. As DNA, the CDR3 is TGTGCCAGCAGCGTAGACACTAGAACCTCTGAAGCTTTCTTT.

This clone was observed a single time. Here the CDR3 DNA reads TGTGCCAGCGCTCGAGGGGGGACGCAGTATTTT. Encoded protein: CASARGGTQYF. The rearrangement links TRBV2 to TRBJ2-3, with D perhaps being TRBD1 or TRBD2 (6 bases each). Trimming cost V 8 bases and J 9 bases, with 12 bases left between them. This CDR3 is built from 11 residues. Germline values: CDR1 SNHLY, CDR2 FYNNEI.

The chain links TRBV14 to TRBJ2-1; D possibly corresponds to TRBD2 (6 bases). The CDR3 sequence is 16 residues long. Germline CDR1 SGHDN, CDR2 FVKESK. The germline V and J ends were trimmed by 3 bases and 4 bases, with 16 bases remaining between them. CDR3 residues: CASSQMTGGVYNEQFF. For the CDR3, the DNA is TGTGCCAGCAGCCAGATGACTGGAGGGGTTTACAATGAGCAGTTCTTC.

V is TRBV3-1 (or the pseudogene TRBV3-2) and J is TRBJ1-2, with a weak D call TRBD1 (5 bases). Germline-derived CDR1 and CDR2 are LGHDT and YNNKEL (reference sequence). This CDR3 region has 15 residues. Trimming left V 5 bases short and J 5 bases short, with 18 bases between. CDR3 bases: TGTGCCAGCAGCGCAGGGTCAGGGAAGAAGTATGGCTACACCTTC. This sequence encodes CASSAGSGKKYGYTF.

V is TRBV7-9 and J is TRBJ1-1; D gene unclear. This CDR3 has 13 amino acids. CDR1 is SEHNR and CDR2 is FQNEAQ in the germline V gene (reference sequence). The V and J ends lost 5 bases and 6 bases respectively, with 13 bases between them. The CDR3 here is CASSLTTVAEAFF. Written as DNA, the CDR3 is TGTGCCAGCAGCCTTACTACAGTGGCTGAAGCTTTCTTT. Based on the CDR3 plus reference TRBV7-9 and TRBJ1-1, the full variable domain is DTGVSQNPRHKITKRGQNVTFRCDPISEHNRLYWYRQTLGQGPEFLTYFQNEAQLEKSRLLSDRFSAERPKGSFSTLEIQRTEQGDSAMYLCASSLTTVAEAFFGQGTRLTVV.

The chain uses TRBV5-1 and TRBJ1-2, with 10 bases aligning to TRBD1. J lost 2 bases, V lost 4 bases, and 5 bases had no gene match. The V gene's germline CDR1 is SGHRS and CDR2 YFSETQ. The CDR3 spans 15 residues. DNA of the CDR3: TGCGCCAGCAGCGCCGGGACAGGGGCGAACTATGGCTACACCTTC. As protein: CASSAGTGANYGYTF.

V usage is TRBV7-6 and J usage is TRBJ2-5; 9 bases match TRBD1. V was pared by 2 bases and J by 1 base, with 2 bases of the junction left unmatched. The CDR3 covers 15 residues. The germline V gene has CDR1 SGHVS and CDR2 FNYEAQ. DNA of the CDR3: TGTGCCAGCAGCTTACCGGGACAGGGCCAAGAGACCCAGTACTTC. It encodes CASSLPGQGQETQYF. Full variable domain (rest looked up from reference TRBV7-6 and TRBJ2-5): GAGVSQSPRYKVTKRGQDVALRCDPISGHVSLYWYRQALGQGPEFLTYFNYEAQQDKSGLPNDRFSAERPEGSISTLTIQRTEQRDSAMYRCASSLPGQGQETQYFGPGTRLLVL.

The CDR3 coding sequence is TGTGCCAGCAGTTCGGTGACCGGGGAGCTGTTTTTT. This translates into CASSSVTGELFF. This rearrangement joins TRBV12-3 or TRBV12-4 to TRBJ2-2; D is ambiguous. The V end lost 4 bases, the J end lost 5 bases, and 5 bases lay between the germline ends. The CDR3 totals 12 residues.

This chain links TRBV13 with TRBJ1-2, with D tentatively TRBD1 (6 bases). The V gene's germline CDR1 is PRHDT and CDR2 FYEKMQ (reference sequence). V was shortened by 2 bases and J by 4 bases, with 8 bases between the two germline ends. The CDR3 contains 13 residues. DNA of the CDR3: TGTGCCAGCAGCTTAAGGGGGGCCTATGGCTACACCTTC. Protein product: CASSLRGAYGYTF. Supplemented by reference TRBV13 and TRBJ1-2, the full variable domain reads AAGVIQSPRHLIKEKRETATLKCYPIPRHDTVYWYQQGPGQDPQFLISFYEKMQSDKGSIPDRFSAQQFSDYHSELNMSSLELGDSALYFCASSLRGAYGYTFGSGTRLTVV.

The chain links TRBV12-3 or TRBV12-4 to TRBJ1-2; D is unclear. V gave up 5 bases and J gave up 4 bases, with 11 bases separating them. This CDR3 has 13 amino acids. The CDR3 sequence: CASSQPGIYGYTF. The CDR3 DNA follows: TGTGCCAGCAGTCAACCCGGGATCTATGGCTACACCTTC.

The chain employs TRBV20-1 and TRBJ1-2, with D perhaps TRBD1 (6 bases). CDR1 DFQATT and CDR2 SNEGSKA come from the germline V gene (reference sequence). The V end was cut by 5 bases, the J end by 8 bases, with 12 bases between. The CDR3 spans 11 residues. CDR3 in amino acids: CSAARGGGYTF. The CDR3 DNA is TGCAGTGCTGCCCGGGGGGGCGGCTACACCTTC.

The V and J genes are TRBV4-1 and TRBJ1-5; 8 bases fit TRBD1. Germline V gene sequence: CDR1 MGHRA, CDR2 YSYEKL. The CDR3 is 15 residues long. V lost 4 bases and J lost 6; bases outside the gene matches: 8. The CDR3 here is CASSLHTGGSQPQHF. DNA for the CDR3: TGCGCCAGCAGCCTCCATACAGGGGGAAGTCAGCCCCAGCATTTT.

The CDR3 reads CASTPKWDRFSYNEQFF. CDR3 DNA: TGTGCCAGCACCCCCAAATGGGACAGGTTCTCCTACAATGAGCAGTTCTTC. The chain couples TRBV13 to TRBJ2-1; TRBD1 matches 8 bases. The CDR3 is 17 amino acids. V lost 7 bases, J lost 0 bases, and 11 bases stayed unmatched. From germline, CDR1 is PRHDT and CDR2 FYEKMQ (reference sequence).

The CDR3 is CASSSHSDSYEQYF. The CDR3 coding sequence is TGTGCCAGCAGCTCCCATTCGGACAGCTACGAGCAGTACTTC. V is TRBV5-6 and J is TRBJ2-7, with TRBD1 as a possible D gene (6 bases). Germline values: CDR1 SGHDT, CDR2 YYEEEE. V was shortened by 3 bases and J by 3 bases, with 13 bases between the two germline ends. The CDR3 loop spans 14 amino acids.

This chain uses TRBV7-2 with TRBJ1-1; D call uncertain. V was trimmed by 2 bases and J by 4 bases, leaving 11 bases between them. This CDR3 region has 14 residues. Germline CDR1 reads SGHTA; CDR2 reads FQGNSA. The CDR3 sequence: CASSLFRASTEAFF. CDR3 nucleotide sequence: TGTGCCAGCAGCTTATTTCGGGCGAGCACTGAAGCTTTCTTT. Using reference TRBV7-2 and TRBJ1-1 for the parts outside the CDR3, the full variable domain is GAGVSQSPSNKVTEKGKDVELRCDPISGHTALYWYRQSLGQGLEFLIYFQGNSAPDKSGLPSDRFSAERTGGSVSTLTIQRTQQEDSAVYLCASSLFRASTEAFFGQGTRLTVV.

The chain joins TRBV12-3 or TRBV12-4 to TRBJ2-6; D gene unclear. V was shortened by 6 bases and J by 4 bases, with 7 bases between the two germline ends. This CDR3 comprises 13 residues. The CDR3 DNA reads as TGTGCCAGCAGCACTCACGGGGCCAACGTCCTGACTTTC. The encoded protein is CASSTHGANVLTF.

This chain joins TRBV18 and TRBJ1-1; TRBD1 is a possible D gene (6 bases). Germline CDR1 reads KGHSH; CDR2 reads LQKENI. This CDR3 spans 14 amino acids. The V and J ends lost 0 bases and 1 base respectively, with 6 bases between them. In DNA, the CDR3 is TGTGCCAGCTCACCACCACAGGGGAACACTGAAGCTTTCTTT. It codes for CASSPPQGNTEAFF.

The V and J genes are TRBV28 and TRBJ2-7, with a weak D call TRBD2 (5 bases). CDR3 length: 13 amino acids. Germline V gene data show CDR1 as MDHEN and CDR2 as SYDVKM. Trimming removed 6 bases from V and 0 bases from J, with 9 bases in between. DNA for the CDR3: TGTGCCAGCAGGCGGGCGGGCTCCTACGAGCAGTACTTC. Amino acids: CASRRAGSYEQYF.

This chain connects TRBV19 to TRBJ1-1, with 7 bases that match TRBD1. The V segment lost 6 bases and the J segment 4 bases; nucleotides outside the gene matches: 8. This CDR3 is built from 14 residues. CDR1 is LNHDA, CDR2 SQIVND, per germline (reference sequence). CDR3: CASRIGSGGTEAFF. CDR3 in DNA: TGTGCCAGTAGGATTGGCTCAGGGGGCACTGAAGCTTTCTTT.

This chain links TRBV5-1 with TRBJ1-4, with TRBD1 as a possible D gene (6 bases). There are 13 residues in the CDR3. Per the germline V gene, CDR1 is SGHRS and CDR2 is YFSETQ. V dropped 5 bases and J dropped 8 bases, with 13 bases sitting between them. The CDR3 is CASRDRTGEKLFF. The CDR3 nucleotides read TGCGCCAGCAGGGACAGAACGGGAGAAAAACTGTTTTTT. Based on the CDR3 plus reference TRBV5-1 and TRBJ1-4, the full variable domain is KAGVTQTPRYLIKTRGQQVTLSCSPISGHRSVSWYQQTPGQGLQFLFEYFSETQRNKGNFPGRFSGRQFSNSRSEMNVSTLELGDSALYLCASRDRTGEKLFFGSGTQLSVL.

The rearrangement links TRBV28 to TRBJ1-1, with a tentative D call TRBD1 (5 bases). V gave up 10 bases and J gave up 1 base, with 16 bases separating them. Germline-derived CDR1 and CDR2 are MDHEN and SYDVKM. CDR3 length: 14 residues. The CDR3 loop is CANRPPARNTEAFF. In nucleotides, the CDR3 is TGTGCCAACAGGCCTCCCGCTAGGAACACTGAAGCTTTCTTT.

The chain carries TRBV13 and TRBJ2-2, with D perhaps assigned TRBD1 or TRBD2 (5 bases each). Trimming took 5 bases from V and 5 from J, leaving 21 bases between them. The length of the CDR3 is 17 residues. Looked up from germline, CDR1 is PRHDT and CDR2 is FYEKMQ (reference sequence). CDR3 in amino acids: CASSLGRDGVKTGELFF. The CDR3 DNA reads TGTGCCAGCAGCCTCGGCCGGGACGGGGTAAAAACCGGGGAGCTGTTTTTT.

This rearrangement joins TRBV4-1 to TRBJ2-5; 9 bases match TRBD2. The germline CDR1 and CDR2 sequences are MGHRA and YSYEKL. Trimming removed 3 bases from V and 6 bases from J; junction bases left unmatched: 5. CDR3 length: 14 residues. Written as DNA, the CDR3 is TGCGCCAGCAGCCAGTGGACTAGCGTAAAGACCCAGTACTTC. It yields the protein CASSQWTSVKTQYF.